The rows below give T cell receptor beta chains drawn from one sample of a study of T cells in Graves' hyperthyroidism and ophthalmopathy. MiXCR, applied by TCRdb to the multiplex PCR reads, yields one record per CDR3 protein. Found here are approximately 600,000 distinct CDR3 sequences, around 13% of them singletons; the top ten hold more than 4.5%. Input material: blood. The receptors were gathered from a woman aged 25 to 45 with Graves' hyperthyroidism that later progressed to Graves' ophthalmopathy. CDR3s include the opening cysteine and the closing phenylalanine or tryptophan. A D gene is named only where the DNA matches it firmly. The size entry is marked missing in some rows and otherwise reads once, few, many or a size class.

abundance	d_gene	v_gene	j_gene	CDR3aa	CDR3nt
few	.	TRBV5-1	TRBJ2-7	CASSLEGQVYEQYF	TGCGCCAGCAGCTTGGAGGGCCAGGTCTACGAGCAGTACTTC
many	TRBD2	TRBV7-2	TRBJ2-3	CASSFLAGGRADTQYF	TGTGCCAGCAGCTTCCTAGCGGGAGGCCGCGCAGATACGCAGTATTTT
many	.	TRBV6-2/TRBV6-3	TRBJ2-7	CASRVFFSVTYEQYF	TGTGCCAGCAGGGTTTTTTTTAGCGTCACCTACGAGCAGTACTTC
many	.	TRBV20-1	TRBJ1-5	CSATTGTLLWPQHF	TGCAGTGCAACTACTGGGACGTTACTATGGCCCCAGCATTTT
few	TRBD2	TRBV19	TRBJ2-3	CASSMTSGNTDTQYF	TGTGCCAGTAGTATGACTAGCGGGAACACAGATACGCAGTATTTT
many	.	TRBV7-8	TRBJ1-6	CASSSRPGESPLHF	TGTGCCAGCAGCTCGCGGCCGGGTGAATCACCCCTCCACTTT
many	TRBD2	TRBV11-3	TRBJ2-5	CASSQSRGGTYITGTQYF	TGTGCCAGCAGCCAATCCCGGGGGGGAACTTACATAACGGGGACCCAGTACTTC
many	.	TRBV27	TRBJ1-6	CASSLDGRLASPLHF	TGTGCCAGCAGTTTAGATGGCAGATTAGCTTCACCCCTCCACTTT
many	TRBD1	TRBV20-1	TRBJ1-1	CSADRDRGNTEAFF	TGCAGTGCTGACCGGGACAGGGGGAACACTGAAGCTTTCTTT
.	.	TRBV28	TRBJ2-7	CASSLPRGFDSYEQYF	TGTGCCAGCAGTTTACCTAGGGGGTTTGATAGCTACGAGCAGTACTTC
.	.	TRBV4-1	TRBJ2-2	CASSQGNGVFGELFF	TGCGCCAGCAGCCAAGGAAACGGGGTTTTCGGGGAGCTGTTTTTT
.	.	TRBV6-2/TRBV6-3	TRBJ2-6	CASTPAGANVLTF	TGTGCCAGCACCCCGGCTGGGGCCAACGTCCTGACTTTC
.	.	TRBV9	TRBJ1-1	CASSPPTRATEAFF	TGTGCCAGCAGCCCCCCCACACGGGCAACGGAAGCTTTCTTT
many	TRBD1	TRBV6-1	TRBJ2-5	CASSEAPGQGKETQYF	TGTGCCAGCAGTGAAGCGCCGGGACAGGGGAAAGAGACCCAGTACTTC
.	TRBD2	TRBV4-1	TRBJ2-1	CASSQELAGFNEQFF	TGCGCCAGCAGCCAAGAACTAGCGGGTTTCAATGAGCAGTTCTTC
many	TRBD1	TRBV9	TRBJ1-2	CASSAHLTGVGGYTF	TGTGCCAGCAGCGCCCACCTTACAGGGGTGGGTGGCTACACCTTC
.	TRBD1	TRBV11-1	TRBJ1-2	CASSSPTGTDQPSPYGYTF	TGTGCCAGCAGCTCCCCTACCGGGACAGATCAGCCCTCCCCCTATGGCTACACCTTC
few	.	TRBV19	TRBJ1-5	CASKERELSNQPQHF	TGTGCCAGTAAAGAAAGGGAACTGAGCAATCAGCCCCAGCATTTT
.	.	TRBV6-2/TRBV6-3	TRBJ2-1	CASSSRGNNEQFF	TGTGCCAGCAGTTCCCGGGGAAACAATGAGCAGTTCTTC
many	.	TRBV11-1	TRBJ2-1	CASSSYREGYNEQFF	TGTGCCAGCAGCTCCTACAGGGAGGGCTACAATGAGCAGTTCTTC